Shown below are 26 T cell receptor beta chains from a single sample sequenced in a study of beta chain features in type 1 diabetes. What was sequenced were expressed TCRB transcripts, since all of the isolated RNA had been reverse transcribed. Sequencing used immunoSEQ multiplex PCR; TCRdb keeps in-frame clones, though not all of them. The data hold roughly 260,000 clones, with under 13% observed a single time. Study findings and constraints: Among patients with Type 1 diabetes, TCRB CDR3s were moderately but significantly shorter in every one of the four CD4+ subsets.

These TCRs' antigens remain unknown. The sample comprised naive CD4+ T cells from blood. These receptors were collected from a man aged 25 to 40 with type 1 diabetes.

The J gene is TRBJ2-7, the V gene TRBV7-9, with TRBD2 matching 7 bases. The V and J ends lost 5 bases and 9 bases, in that order; junction bases with no gene match: 4. Germline V gene data show CDR1 as SEHNR and CDR2 as FQNEAQ (reference sequence). This CDR3 is built from 11 residues. Here the CDR3 reads CASSLERGQYF. CDR3 bases: TGTGCCAGCAGCCTCGAGCGGGGGCAGTACTTC.

This clone was picked up a small number of times. The chain combines TRBV11-2 with TRBJ1-1, with TRBD1 as a possible D gene (6 bases). V was shortened by 5 bases and J by 5 bases, with 18 bases between the two germline ends. Germline V CDR1 and CDR2: SGHAT, FQNNGV. The CDR3 is made up of 15 amino acids. Here the CDR3 DNA reads TGTGCCAGCAGCCGAGGGCAGGGGTATGGGACTGAAGCTTTCTTT. This gives the protein CASSRGQGYGTEAFF.

The chain uses TRBV7-2 and TRBJ1-5, with no clear D. The CDR3 totals 17 residues. Germline assignment: CDR1 SGHTA and CDR2 FQGNSA. The V end was cut by 2 bases, the J end by 1 base, with 15 bases between. The DNA for the CDR3 is TGTGCCAGCAGCTTAAATGGAGGGTTTAGGAGCAATCAGCCCCAGCATTTT. Its protein is CASSLNGGFRSNQPQHF. Filled out from reference TRBV7-2 and TRBJ1-5, the complete variable domain reads GAGVSQSPSNKVTEKGKDVELRCDPISGHTALYWYRQSLGQGLEFLIYFQGNSAPDKSGLPSDRFSAERTGGSVSTLTIQRTQQEDSAVYLCASSLNGGFRSNQPQHFGDGTRLSIL.

This clone appeared a few times. J is TRBJ2-3 and V is TRBV28; TRBD2 is a possible D gene (6 bases). The CDR3 has 15 amino acids. Trimming removed 5 bases at V and 6 bases at J, with 18 bases between. In germline, CDR1 is MDHEN, CDR2 SYDVKM. The CDR3 DNA reads as TGTGCCAGCAGTAGTCCCGGCGGGGTCGGGGATACGCAGTATTTT. It is translated as CASSSPGGVGDTQYF.

A few counts support this clone. The chain is built from TRBV28 and TRBJ1-2, with unresolved D. CDR1 and CDR2 (germline): MDHEN, SYDVKM. The CDR3 is 11 amino acids. The V and J ends lost 3 bases and 7 bases respectively, with 6 bases between them. In DNA form, the CDR3 reads TGTGCCAGCAGTTTTAACGGTGGCTACACCTTC. This codes for CASSFNGGYTF.

The V and J genes are TRBV4-1 and TRBJ2-2, with TRBD2 identical over 8 bases. Germline trimming cut 4 bases from V and 5 bases from J; bases unmatched to any gene: 6. Germline V lookup: CDR1 MGHRA, CDR2 YSYEKL. This CDR3 region has 15 residues. CDR3 coding DNA: TGCGCCAGCAGCCGTCCGACTAGCGAGACCGGGGAGCTGTTTTTT. This sequence encodes CASSRPTSETGELFF.

V is TRBV5-6 and J is TRBJ2-3; 15 bases fit TRBD2. Germline V CDR1 and CDR2: SGHDT, YYEEEE. The CDR3 spans 17 residues. V gave up 0 bases and J gave up 9 bases; unmatched junction bases: 8. CDR3 sequence: CASSLEGLAGGLRTQYF. The CDR3 coding sequence is TGTGCCAGCAGCTTGGAGGGACTAGCGGGGGGATTAAGGACGCAGTATTTT.

Only a few counts were recorded for this clone. Other DNA sequences from this sample encode an identical CDR3 as well. The chain combines TRBV20-1 with TRBJ1-2; no clear D gene. Trimming pared 2 bases from V and 2 bases from J, leaving 3 bases between. The CDR3 has 11 residues. The V gene's germline CDR1 is DFQATT and CDR2 SNEGSKA (reference sequence). The CDR3 coding sequence is TGCAGTGCTAGACTCAACTATGGCTACACCTTC. Translated, it gives CSARLNYGYTF.

The sample holds a few counts of this clone. The chain couples TRBV11-2 to TRBJ1-2, with 9 bases aligning to TRBD1. With V trimmed by 5 bases and J by 4 bases, 8 bases remained unmatched. CDR1 and CDR2 (germline): SGHAT, FQNNGV. The CDR3 extends over 15 amino acids. The CDR3 sequence: CASSLRDRALYGYTF. The CDR3 nucleotides are TGTGCCAGCAGCCTAAGGGACAGGGCTCTCTATGGCTACACCTTC.

In this sample, this clone turned up a few times. The gene calls are TRBV19 and TRBJ2-1, with 11 nucleotides matching TRBD2. The CDR3 contains 14 residues. The ends lost 6 bases at V and 8 bases at J; junction bases unmatched: 6. Germline-derived CDR1 and CDR2 are LNHDA and SQIVND (reference sequence). The CDR3 here is CASSVAGGRYEQFF. The CDR3, as DNA: TGTGCCAGTAGCGTAGCGGGGGGGCGGTATGAGCAGTTCTTC.

This clone turned up a few times. Here the CDR3 reads CASSPRSREEEQYF. The CDR3 DNA is TGTGCCAGCTCACCTCGGAGCAGGGAGGAGGAGCAGTACTTC. V and J are TRBV18 and TRBJ2-7; D might be TRBD2 (6 bases). The germline V gene encodes CDR1 KGHSH and CDR2 LQKENI. The CDR3 runs to 14 residues. Trimming stripped 3 bases from V and 7 bases from J, with 16 bases between.

This clone showed up just a few times. The rearrangement links TRBV4-1 to TRBJ2-4, with D perhaps matching TRBD1 (6 bases). In germline, CDR1 is MGHRA, CDR2 YSYEKL. Trimming stripped 0 bases from V and 1 base from J, with 13 bases between. The CDR3 runs 17 residues. The CDR3 region has the DNA TGCGCCAGCAGCCAAGATCCCGCAGGGGTGGCCAAAAACATTCAGTACTTC. Amino acids: CASSQDPAGVAKNIQYF.

The chain recombines TRBV5-1 with TRBJ2-7; TRBD1 matches at 9 bases. The ends lost 4 bases at V and 5 bases at J; junction bases unmatched: 16. The germline V gene encodes CDR1 SGHRS and CDR2 YFSETQ. The CDR3 loop spans 17 amino acids. The CDR3 region is CASSKSSGTGTPDEQYF. The CDR3 nucleotides are TGCGCCAGCAGCAAATCTTCCGGGACAGGGACTCCCGACGAGCAGTACTTC. Combining the CDR3 with reference TRBV5-1 and TRBJ2-7 gives the whole variable domain KAGVTQTPRYLIKTRGQQVTLSCSPISGHRSVSWYQQTPGQGLQFLFEYFSETQRNKGNFPGRFSGRQFSNSRSEMNVSTLELGDSALYLCASSKSSGTGTPDEQYFGPGTRLTVT.

This clone has only a few counts. V is TRBV12-5 and J is TRBJ2-1; D perhaps matches TRBD2 (6 bases). The length of the CDR3 is 14 residues. The germline CDR1 and CDR2 sequences are LGHNT and FRNRAP. The V end was cut by 0 bases, the J end by 8 bases, with 11 bases between. CDR3 nucleotide sequence: TGTGCTAGTGGTTTGGTACGGGCGGGGCATGAGCAGTTCTTC. It is translated as CASGLVRAGHEQFF.

The chain is built from TRBV7-8 and TRBJ2-2, with 12 bases lining up with TRBD2. The CDR3 runs 16 residues. Germline CDR1 SGHVS, CDR2 FQNEAQ. V dropped 3 bases and J dropped 8; count of bases not matched to a gene: 7. The CDR3 DNA sequence: TGTGCCAGCAGCTTCGGTCTAGCGGGGGGGAGAGGGGAGCTGTTTTTT. Translation gives CASSFGLAGGRGELFF.

This clone was observed a few times. CDR3 nucleotides: TGTGCCAGCAGCAGCGGGGGTGGCGAGCAGTACTTC. It translates to CASSSGGGEQYF. This rearrangement joins TRBV7-9 to TRBJ2-7; TRBD2 aligns across 8 bases. The V gene's germline CDR1 is SEHNR and CDR2 FQNEAQ (reference sequence). The CDR3 consists of 12 residues. V shed 5 bases, J shed 6 bases, and the junction held 3 bases outside the gene matches.

This clone was seen more than once but under ten times. The chain has TRBV30 and TRBJ1-2, with D tentatively TRBD1 (5 bases). Trimming cost V 3 bases and J 8 bases, with 19 bases left between them. The CDR3 has 14 residues. Germline V gives CDR1 GTSNPN, CDR2 SVGIG (reference sequence). The CDR3 is CAWSRPLTEGGYTF. The CDR3 bases are TGTGCCTGGAGCCGCCCCCTGACAGAAGGGGGCTACACCTTC.

The J gene is TRBJ2-2, the V gene TRBV5-1, with D perhaps matching TRBD1 (6 bases). This CDR3 has 16 residues. Germline V CDR1 and CDR2: SGHRS, YFSETQ. V dropped 0 bases and J dropped 1 base, with 10 bases sitting between them. The DNA for the CDR3 is TGCGCCAGCAGCTTGGGTACACAGGGGAACACCGGGGAGCTGTTTTTT. This codes for CASSLGTQGNTGELFF.

The chain employs TRBV2 and TRBJ1-4, with TRBD1 matching 9 bases. Germline V gene lookup returns CDR1 SNHLY and CDR2 FYNNEI. Germline trimming cut 6 bases from V and 2 bases from J; bases unmatched to any gene: 1. The CDR3 contains 14 residues. This CDR3 is CASRGTGTNEKLFF. In DNA form, the CDR3 reads TGTGCCAGCAGAGGGACAGGGACTAATGAAAAACTGTTTTTT.

This clone was seen a few times. V is TRBV18 and J is TRBJ2-5; 10 bases align to TRBD2. This CDR3 has 14 amino acids. The V and J ends lost 3 bases and 4 bases, in that order; junction bases with no gene match: 2. Germline loops: CDR1 KGHSH, CDR2 LQKENI. CDR3 sequence reads: CASSPSGGAETQYF. The CDR3 bases are TGTGCCAGCTCACCCAGCGGGGGGGCAGAGACCCAGTACTTC.

This clone has just a few counts. V usage is TRBV4-1 and J usage is TRBJ2-3, with D maybe TRBD1 (5 bases). This CDR3 is 13 amino acids long. Trimming pared 1 base from V and 6 bases from J, leaving 8 bases between. Germline CDR1 reads MGHRA; CDR2 reads YSYEKL. The CDR3 loop is CASSQGKGDTQYF. DNA for the CDR3: TGCGCCAGCAGCCAAGGCAAGGGGGATACGCAGTATTTT.

The rearrangement links TRBV29-1 to TRBJ2-7; 8 nucleotides match TRBD2. The CDR3 consists of 13 residues. Trimming at V came to 4 bases and at J to 2 bases, leaving 4 bases not matched to a gene. CDR1 and CDR2 from the germline V gene are SQVTM and ANQGSEA. Here the CDR3 reads CSVGMRGAYEQYF. DNA of the CDR3: TGCAGCGTTGGGATGCGGGGGGCCTACGAGCAGTACTTC.

This clone was counted between two and nine times. The chain uses TRBV9 and TRBJ2-1; 7 positions match TRBD2. The CDR3 is made up of 17 amino acids. Germline loops: CDR1 SGDLS, CDR2 YYNGEE. V gave up 0 bases and J gave up 0 bases; unmatched junction bases: 6. The CDR3 sequence: CASSVGWGGSSYNEQFF. CDR3 nucleotides: TGTGCCAGCAGCGTAGGGTGGGGCGGGAGCTCCTACAATGAGCAGTTCTTC.

This clone was seen a few times. V usage is TRBV7-9 and J usage is TRBJ2-3; 8 bases align to TRBD2. V lost 5 bases and J lost 0; bases outside the gene matches: 10. The CDR3 covers 17 residues. In germline, CDR1 is SEHNR, CDR2 FQNEAQ (reference sequence). This chain's CDR3 is CASSPQAGALSTDTQYF. For the CDR3, the DNA is TGTGCCAGCAGCCCTCAAGCGGGGGCCCTTAGCACAGATACGCAGTATTTT.

A few counts support this clone. At the DNA level, this CDR3 is encoded by other sequences in the same sample as well. The chain has TRBV9 and TRBJ2-1, with 9 nucleotides matching TRBD2. CDR1 is SGDLS and CDR2 is YYNGEE in the germline V gene. V shed 0 bases, J shed 4 bases, and the junction held 2 bases outside the gene matches. CDR3 size: 15 residues. DNA for the CDR3: TGTGCCAGCAGCGTAGAGCTAGCGGGGTACAATGAGCAGTTCTTC. Translation gives CASSVELAGYNEQFF.

The CDR3 protein is CASSVDTAGGSPLHF. In DNA, the CDR3 is TGTGCCAGCAGCGTAGATACAGCCGGGGGTTCACCCCTCCACTTT. The V and J genes are TRBV9 and TRBJ1-6; weak D call: TRBD1 (5 bases). CDR3 length: 15 amino acids. Trimming cost V 0 bases and J 9 bases, with 13 bases left between them. Germline V gene data show CDR1 as SGDLS and CDR2 as YYNGEE.